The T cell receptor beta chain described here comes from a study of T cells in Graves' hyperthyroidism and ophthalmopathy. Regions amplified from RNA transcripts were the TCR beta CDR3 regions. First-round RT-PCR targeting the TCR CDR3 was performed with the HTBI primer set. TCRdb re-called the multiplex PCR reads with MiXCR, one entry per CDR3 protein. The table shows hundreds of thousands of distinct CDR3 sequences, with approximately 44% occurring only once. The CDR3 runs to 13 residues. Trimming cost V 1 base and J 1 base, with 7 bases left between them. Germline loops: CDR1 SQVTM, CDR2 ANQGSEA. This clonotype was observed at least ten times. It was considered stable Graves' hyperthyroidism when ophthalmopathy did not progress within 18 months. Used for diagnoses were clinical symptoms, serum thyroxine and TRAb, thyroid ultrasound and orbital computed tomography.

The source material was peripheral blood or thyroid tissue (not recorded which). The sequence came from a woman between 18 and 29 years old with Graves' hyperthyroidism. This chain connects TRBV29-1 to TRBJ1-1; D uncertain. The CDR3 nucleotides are TGCAGCGTTGAAGTGGGTAGGAACACTGAAGCTTTCTTT. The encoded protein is CSVEVGRNTEAFF.